The 9 T cell receptor beta chains given below trace back to one sample, sequenced in a study of CD8+ T cells in alopecia areata (dated by TCRdb to 2016 to 2018). Interpreted using the paper, the time point label stands for: 4 weeks on oral tofacitinib. The sample's treatment or condition label is to be understood as: oral pan-JAK inhibitor, 5-10 mg twice daily. The receptor library was made with the immunoSEQ multiplex PCR assay. To provide template for TCR sequencing, every sample had RNA extracted and reverse transcribed into cDNA. TCRdb re-hosts the immuneACCESS table, in-frame sequences only. Its copies lack some clones; in the studies checked, an unresolved V gene accounts for under half of them, and the cause for the rest is not known. Across this sample there are about 42,000 clones, with roughly 65% seen only once. In total, the top ten clones hold 20% to 25% of the sample. Sequencing was performed on CD8+ T cells sorted from blood, taken at week 4, from a patient treated with tofacitinib. Receptors were obtained from a human donor with alopecia areata.

In this sample, this clone turned up once. The chain uses TRBV13 and TRBJ2-4; 8 nucleotides line up with TRBD2. Germline V lookup: CDR1 PRHDT, CDR2 FYEKMQ (reference sequence). J gave up 5 bases and V 2 bases, and 5 bases lay outside the gene matches. This CDR3 region has 15 residues. The CDR3 DNA is TGTGCCAGCAGCTTAAACCCGGGACTAGAAAACATTCAGTACTTC. Its translation: CASSLNPGLENIQYF.

The chain employs TRBV6-6 and TRBJ2-3; D unclear. Germline CDR1 reads MNHNY; CDR2 reads SVGAGI (reference sequence). The CDR3 extends over 15 amino acids. V was cut by 5 bases and J by 0 bases, with 12 bases left in between. The CDR3 here is CASSTPLTSTDTQYF. In DNA form, the CDR3 reads TGTGCCAGCAGTACGCCCCTAACTAGCACAGATACGCAGTATTTT.

This clone was recorded a few times. V usage is TRBV6-6 and J usage is TRBJ2-5; a possible D gene is TRBD1 (6 bases). CDR3 size: 15 residues. V was shortened by 8 bases and J by 5 bases, with 21 bases between the two germline ends. Germline V CDR1 and CDR2: MNHNY, SVGAGI (reference sequence). The DNA for the CDR3 is TGTGCCAGCGTACACTTTACAGGGAGAGAGGAGACCCAGTACTTC. It is translated as CASVHFTGREETQYF.

The rearrangement joins TRBV30 to TRBJ1-1, with TRBD1 as a possible D gene (5 bases). The CDR3 is 12 amino acids. The V and J ends lost 2 bases and 8 bases respectively, with 12 bases between them. CDR1 is GTSNPN, CDR2 SVGIG, per germline (reference sequence). CDR3 loop: CAWSHGGPEAFF. The CDR3 bases are TGTGCCTGGAGTCATGGGGGTCCCGAAGCTTTCTTT.

The chain carries TRBV7-9 and TRBJ2-2; D unclear. From germline, CDR1 is SEHNR and CDR2 FQNEAQ (reference sequence). This CDR3 region has 11 residues. The V and J ends lost 0 bases and 7 bases respectively, with 0 bases between them. CDR3 DNA: TGTGCCAGCAGCTTAGCCGGGGAGCTGTTTTTT. It encodes CASSLAGELFF. Combining the CDR3 with reference TRBV7-9 and TRBJ2-2 gives the whole variable domain DTGVSQNPRHKITKRGQNVTFRCDPISEHNRLYWYRQTLGQGPEFLTYFQNEAQLEKSRLLSDRFSAERPKGSFSTLEIQRTEQGDSAMYLCASSLAGELFFGEGSRLTVL.

This clone has a handful of counts. The chain combines TRBV14 with TRBJ2-1; D unclear. The CDR3 is 14 amino acids. Between the trimmed V and J ends, which lost 3 bases and 0 bases, there was a span of 6 bases. In germline, CDR1 is SGHDN, CDR2 FVKESK. The CDR3 region has the DNA TGTGCCAGCAGCCAGTCGAGCTCCTACAATGAGCAGTTCTTC. Translated, it gives CASSQSSSYNEQFF.

V is TRBV4-3 and J is TRBJ1-1; D call uncertain. This CDR3 is 15 amino acids long. Germline loops: CDR1 LGHNA, CDR2 YSLEER. Trimming took off 0 bases at V and 4 bases at J, with 12 bases between the two ends. CDR3 residues: CASSQERGYGTEAFF. In nucleotides, the CDR3 is TGCGCCAGCAGCCAAGAACGGGGTTACGGCACTGAAGCTTTCTTT.

This chain links TRBV6-6 with TRBJ2-7; TRBD1 matches 10 bases. The CDR3 covers 11 residues. CDR1 and CDR2 (germline): MNHNY, SVGAGI (reference sequence). V shed 8 bases and J 5 bases; nucleotides not matched to a gene: 0. The CDR3 DNA is TGTGCCAGCGGACAGGGGGACGAGCAGTACTTC. Translated, it gives CASGQGDEQYF.

This clone was observed a handful of times. The chain employs TRBV7-9 and TRBJ1-1; D unresolved. The V gene lost 5 bases and the J gene lost 2 bases, with 3 bases spanning the gap. Germline assignment: CDR1 SEHNR and CDR2 FQNEAQ (reference sequence). This CDR3 is built from 11 residues. The CDR3 DNA follows: TGTGCCAGCAGCAGCAACACTGAAGCTTTCTTT. This sequence encodes CASSSNTEAFF.